The sequence of this T cell receptor beta chain was determined in a study of identical twins. Findings and limits, study-wide: Those out-of-frame alpha sequences shared by twins showed an excess of low generation probability. Models predicted less out-of-frame TCR alpha sharing in monozygotic twins than was found.

TCRdb itself ran the 5' RACE reads through MiXCR, one entry per CDR3 protein. Among about 490,000 distinct CDR3 sequences listed, over 12% were seen once. This clonotype was detected many times. As yet, its antigen is unknown. These data also formed part of another study, on yellow fever vaccine responses in identical twins.

This TCR came from a woman aged 18-29 years in good health. Material: CD4+ T cells sorted from blood.

The CDR3 DNA follows: TGTGCCAGCAGTGCGAATGGACTAGCGGGAGACGAGCAGTACTTC. Translated: CASSANGLAGDEQYF. This rearrangement joins TRBV27 to TRBJ2-7; 13 bases fit TRBD2. The CDR3 is 15 amino acids. Germline V gives CDR1 MNHEY, CDR2 SMNVEV (reference sequence). The V gene end was trimmed by 5 bases and the J gene end by 5 bases; junction bases not matched to a gene: 6.